This entry is about one T cell receptor beta chain. Antigen unknown. These data come from a study of T cell repertoires in cytomegalovirus infection. At the level of the study: Researchers turned to recently identified HLA-C-restricted CMV epitopes as well as well-studied HLA-B-restricted ones. Both CMV infection and a matching HLA type were indicated by public TCR beta signatures. General observations from the study: HLA-C-restricted, CMV-specific TCR beta clonotypes were dominant ex vivo.

Trimming took 3 bases from V and 3 from J, leaving 12 bases between them. Germline CDR1 LNHDA, CDR2 SQIVND (reference sequence). The CDR3 covers 15 residues. One entry per CDR3 protein, called by TCRdb with MiXCR from the reads. The data hold some 800,000 distinct CDR3 sequences, with 25% to 35% observed a single time. Here the sequenced sample was cultured CD8+ T cells from PBMCs, taken from culture after CMV antigen stimulation. This rearrangement joins TRBV19 to TRBJ1-5, with D unclear. This receptor was identified in a human donor in good health (CMV status not recorded). Some clones in this sample may be carry-over from other donors' samples. The CDR3 loop reads CASSITSRTNQPQHF. In nucleotides, the CDR3 is TGTGCCAGTAGTATTACCTCGAGAACCAATCAGCCCCAGCATTTT.